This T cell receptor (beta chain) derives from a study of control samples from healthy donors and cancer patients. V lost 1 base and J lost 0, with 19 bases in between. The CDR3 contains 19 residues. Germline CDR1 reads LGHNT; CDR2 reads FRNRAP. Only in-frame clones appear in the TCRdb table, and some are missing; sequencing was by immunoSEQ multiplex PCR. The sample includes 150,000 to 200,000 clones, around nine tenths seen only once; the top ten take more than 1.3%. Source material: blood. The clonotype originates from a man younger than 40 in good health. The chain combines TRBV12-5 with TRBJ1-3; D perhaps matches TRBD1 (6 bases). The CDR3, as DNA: TGTGCTAGTGGTTTGGGCCCGAGTAGGGGGATTCCCTCTGGAAACACCATATATTTT. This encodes CASGLGPSRGIPSGNTIYF.